This T cell receptor beta chain is drawn from a study of T cells expressing NK-cell markers. Across the study: Cells sorted as CD3+CD56+NKG2C+, CD3+CD56+NKG2C- and CD3+CD56-NKG2C+ T cells supplied the TCR beta repertoires. Seven of eight sequenced donors tested HCMV-seropositive; one tested seronegative. Broader study findings: These clonotypes additionally ranked first within the CD3+CD56-NKG2C+ fraction of several donors.

After re-calling the 5' RACE reads, TCRdb lists one entry per CDR3 protein, DNA absent. Its listing shows fewer than 200,000 distinct CDR3 sequences. A note on this clonotype: No antigen is known for it.

The CDR3 sequence is 16 residues long. The TCR was taken from a woman aged 18 to 75 in good health. J is TRBJ2-5 and V is TRBV12-3 or TRBV12-4; no DNA is available, so the TRBD1 call from TCRdb remains unchecked. Specimen: blood T cells: a sorted CD56 or NKG2C T cell subset, CD4+ or CD8+ T cells, or bulk PBMC T cells (not recorded which). CDR3 region: CASSSRGAGRQETQYF.